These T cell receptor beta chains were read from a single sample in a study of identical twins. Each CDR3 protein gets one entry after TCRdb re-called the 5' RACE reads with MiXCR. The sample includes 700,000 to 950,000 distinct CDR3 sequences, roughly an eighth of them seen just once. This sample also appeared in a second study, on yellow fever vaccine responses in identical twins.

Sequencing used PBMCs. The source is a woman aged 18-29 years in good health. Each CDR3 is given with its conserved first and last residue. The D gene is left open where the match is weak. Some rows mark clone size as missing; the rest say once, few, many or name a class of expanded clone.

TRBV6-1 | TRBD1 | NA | CASRGGTGYTGELFF
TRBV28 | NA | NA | CASSTPSSHPTSSYNEQFF
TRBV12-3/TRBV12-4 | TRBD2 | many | CASSSGTSGETQYF
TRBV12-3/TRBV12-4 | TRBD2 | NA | CASNLGLAGATDTQYF
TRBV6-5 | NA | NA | CASSYGGTAEQYF
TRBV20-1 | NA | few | CSAPLTSIYGYTF
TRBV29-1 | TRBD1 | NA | CSVEYRGTGELFF
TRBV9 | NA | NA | CASSVGNFQETQYF
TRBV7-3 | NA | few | CASSLTGPLNEQFF
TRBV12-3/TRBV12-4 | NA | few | CASRGRAEFYGYTF
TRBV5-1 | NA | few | CASSFGVATDTQYF
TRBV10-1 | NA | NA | CASKVDTGELFF
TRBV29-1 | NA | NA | CSVVVGKTSTDTQYF
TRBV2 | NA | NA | CASSESGSQGGVDNEQFF
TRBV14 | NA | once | CASSGQGMGTQYF
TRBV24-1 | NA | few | CATSESTGRLEQFF
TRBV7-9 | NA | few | CASMGPREQFF
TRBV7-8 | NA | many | CASSLARVGDQPQHF
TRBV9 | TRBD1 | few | CASSVAIQGSGPGELFF
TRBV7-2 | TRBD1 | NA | CASSARRDRGTGELFF
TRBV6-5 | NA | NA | CASSYGVGGTYEQYF
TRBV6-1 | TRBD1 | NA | CASSQKGQGASTDTQYF
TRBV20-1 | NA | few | CSARAGRSTDTQYF
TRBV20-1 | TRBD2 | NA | CSARLAGGIYEQYF
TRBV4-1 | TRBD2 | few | CASSQQSGGGMETQYF
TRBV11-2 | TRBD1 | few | CASSLKTLGTANTEAFF
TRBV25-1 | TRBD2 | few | CASSEPSGGNIQYF
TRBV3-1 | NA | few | CASSQFGVVDEQFF
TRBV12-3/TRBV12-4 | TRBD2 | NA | CASSPGLAGGGLGETQNF
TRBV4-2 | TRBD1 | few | CASSQRDRGGNEQFF
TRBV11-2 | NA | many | CASSLRGLDSTDTQYF
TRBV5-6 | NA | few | CASRKIGSSYNEQFF
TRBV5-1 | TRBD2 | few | CASSFSAGGPVETQYF
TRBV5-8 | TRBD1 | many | CASSWDRDSYEQYF
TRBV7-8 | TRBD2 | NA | CASSLGKDMWEGAGANVLTF
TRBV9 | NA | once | CASSPVHTNDEQFF
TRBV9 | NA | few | CASSPQDGGETQYF
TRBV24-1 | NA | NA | CATSKSHNTGELFF
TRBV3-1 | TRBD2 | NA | CASSGPSGNIQYF
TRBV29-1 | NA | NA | CSVEDQSSGTHYNEQFF
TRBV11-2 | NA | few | CASSPPRQGPYNEQFF
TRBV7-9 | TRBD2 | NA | CASSLTRTLAGRYEQYF
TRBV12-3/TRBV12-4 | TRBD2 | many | CASSLAGGPNTQYF
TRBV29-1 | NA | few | CSVVPSNEQFF
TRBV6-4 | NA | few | CASSDSVGGGTYEQYF
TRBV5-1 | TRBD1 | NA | CASSSGTEFSYEQYF
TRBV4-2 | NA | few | CASSQIGTLDGYTF
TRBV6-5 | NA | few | CASSYGGEGTEAFF
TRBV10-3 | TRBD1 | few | CAIRNDRAQETQYF
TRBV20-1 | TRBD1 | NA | CSAREGGDPEAFF
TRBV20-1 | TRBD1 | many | CSAEDRGHTEAFF
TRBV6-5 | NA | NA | CASSYVSATDTQYF
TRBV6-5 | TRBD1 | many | CASSYRGPPEPLHF
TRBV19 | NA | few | CASSATFSTDTQYF